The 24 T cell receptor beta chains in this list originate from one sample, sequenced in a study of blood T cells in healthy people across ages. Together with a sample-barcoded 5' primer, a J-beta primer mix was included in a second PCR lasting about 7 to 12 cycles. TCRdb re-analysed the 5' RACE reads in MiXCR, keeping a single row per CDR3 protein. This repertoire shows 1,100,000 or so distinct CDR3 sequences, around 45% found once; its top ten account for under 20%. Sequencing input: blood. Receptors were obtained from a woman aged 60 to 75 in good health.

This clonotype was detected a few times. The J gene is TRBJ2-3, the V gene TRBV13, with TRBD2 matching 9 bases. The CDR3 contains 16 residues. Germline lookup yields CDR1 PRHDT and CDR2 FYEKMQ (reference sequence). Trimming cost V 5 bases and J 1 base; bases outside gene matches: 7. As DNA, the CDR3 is TGTGCCAGCAGCCTCAGGACTAGCGTGGGCACAGATACGCAGTATTTT. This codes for CASSLRTSVGTDTQYF.

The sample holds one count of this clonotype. The CDR3 DNA is TGTGCCATCAGCCAGACTCTAGCGGGAGTTGACTACAATGAGCAGTTCTTC. It codes for CAISQTLAGVDYNEQFF. The J gene is TRBJ2-1, the V gene TRBV10-3, with TRBD2 matching over 10 bases. J lost 3 bases, V lost 6 bases, and 11 bases had no gene match. CDR1 ENHRY and CDR2 SYGVKD come from the germline V gene. The CDR3 has 17 residues.

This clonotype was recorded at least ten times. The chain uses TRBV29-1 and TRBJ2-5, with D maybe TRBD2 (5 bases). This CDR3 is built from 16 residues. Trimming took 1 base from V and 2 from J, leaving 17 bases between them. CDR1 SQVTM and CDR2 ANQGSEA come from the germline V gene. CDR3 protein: CSVEGLLARDQETQYF. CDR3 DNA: TGCAGCGTTGAAGGCCTCCTTGCGAGGGATCAAGAGACCCAGTACTTC. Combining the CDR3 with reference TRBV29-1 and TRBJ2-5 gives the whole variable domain SAVISQKPSRDICQRGTSLTIQCQVDSQVTMMFWYRQQPGQSLTLIATANQGSEATYESGFVIDKFPISRPNLTFSTLTVSNMSPEDSSIYLCSVEGLLARDQETQYFGPGTRLLVL.

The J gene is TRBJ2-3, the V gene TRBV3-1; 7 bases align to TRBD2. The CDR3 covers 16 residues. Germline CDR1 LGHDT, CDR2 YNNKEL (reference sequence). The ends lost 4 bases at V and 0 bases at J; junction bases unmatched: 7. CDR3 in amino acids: CASSRASGTSTDTQYF. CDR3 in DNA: TGTGCCAGCAGCCGAGCTAGCGGCACTAGCACAGATACGCAGTATTTT.

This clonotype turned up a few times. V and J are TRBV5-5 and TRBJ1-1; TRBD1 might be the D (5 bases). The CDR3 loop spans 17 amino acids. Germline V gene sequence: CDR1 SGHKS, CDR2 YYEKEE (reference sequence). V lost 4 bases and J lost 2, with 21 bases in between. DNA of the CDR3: TGTGCCAGCAGCCCCTCGGTAGACAGCACTCTAAACACTGAAGCTTTCTTT. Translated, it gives CASSPSVDSTLNTEAFF. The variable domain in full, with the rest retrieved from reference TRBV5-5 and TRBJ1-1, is DAGVTQSPTHLIKTRGQQVTLRCSPISGHKSVSWYQQVLGQGPQFIFQYYEKEERGRGNFPDRFSARQFPNYSSELNVNALLLGDSALYLCASSPSVDSTLNTEAFFGQGTRLTVV.

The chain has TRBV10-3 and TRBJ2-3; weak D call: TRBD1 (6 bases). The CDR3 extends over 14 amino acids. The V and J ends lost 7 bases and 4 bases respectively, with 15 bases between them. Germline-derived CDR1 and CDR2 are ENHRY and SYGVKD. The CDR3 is CAITRGGGADTQYF. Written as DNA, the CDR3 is TGTGCCATCACCCGGGGTGGGGGCGCAGATACGCAGTATTTT.

The CDR3 here is CASSGTLNEQFF. The CDR3 nucleotides are TGTGCCAGCAGCGGGACTTTGAATGAGCAGTTCTTC. The V and J genes are TRBV3-1 and TRBJ2-1; possible D gene TRBD2, 6 bases. The CDR3 runs to 12 residues. The V and J ends lost 5 bases and 7 bases respectively, with 9 bases between them. The germline gives CDR1 LGHDT, CDR2 YNNKEL (reference sequence).

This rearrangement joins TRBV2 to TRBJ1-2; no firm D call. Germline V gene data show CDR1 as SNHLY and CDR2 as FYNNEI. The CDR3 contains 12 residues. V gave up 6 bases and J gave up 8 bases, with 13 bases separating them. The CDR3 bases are TGTGCCAGCAGGTCCGGCCCGGGAGGCTACACCTTC. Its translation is CASRSGPGGYTF.

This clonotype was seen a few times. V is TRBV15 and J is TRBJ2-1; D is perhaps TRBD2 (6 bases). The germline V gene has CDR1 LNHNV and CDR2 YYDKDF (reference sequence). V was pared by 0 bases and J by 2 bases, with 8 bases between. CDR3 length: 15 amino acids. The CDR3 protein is CATSRDGGTYNEQFF. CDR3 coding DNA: TGTGCCACCAGCAGAGATGGGGGGACCTACAATGAGCAGTTCTTC.

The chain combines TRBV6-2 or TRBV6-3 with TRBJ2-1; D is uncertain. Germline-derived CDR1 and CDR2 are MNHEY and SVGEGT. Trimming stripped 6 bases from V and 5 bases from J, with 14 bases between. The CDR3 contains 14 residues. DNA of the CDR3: TGTGCCAGCAGCCTCAGAGTATTTCACAATGAGCAGTTCTTC. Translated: CASSLRVFHNEQFF.

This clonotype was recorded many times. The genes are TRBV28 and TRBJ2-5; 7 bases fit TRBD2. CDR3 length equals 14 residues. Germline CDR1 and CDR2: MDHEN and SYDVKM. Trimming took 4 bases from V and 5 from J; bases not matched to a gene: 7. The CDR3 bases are TGTGCCAGCAGTTCAGCGGGGACGGGCGAGACCCAGTACTTC. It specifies CASSSAGTGETQYF.

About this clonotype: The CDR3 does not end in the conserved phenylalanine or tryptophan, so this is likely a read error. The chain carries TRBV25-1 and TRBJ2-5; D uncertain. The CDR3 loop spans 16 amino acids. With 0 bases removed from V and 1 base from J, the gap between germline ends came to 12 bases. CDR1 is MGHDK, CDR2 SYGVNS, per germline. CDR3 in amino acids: CASSEYLGSLQETQYL. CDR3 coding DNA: TGTGCCAGCAGTGAATATCTCGGCAGCCTCCAAGAGACCCAGTACCTC.

CDR3 nucleotide sequence: TGTGCCAGCAGCCAAAGGGGGGATCAGCCCCAGCATTTT. This encodes CASSQRGDQPQHF. The chain carries TRBV3-1 and TRBJ1-5, with D possibly TRBD1 on 6 matching bases. Trimming removed 2 bases from V and 5 bases from J, with 7 bases in between. Looked up from germline, CDR1 is LGHDT and CDR2 is YNNKEL (reference sequence). The CDR3 covers 13 residues. Full variable domain (remainder filled in from reference TRBV3-1 and TRBJ1-5): DTAVSQTPKYLVTQMGNDKSIKCEQNLGHDTMYWYKQDSKKFLKIMFSYNNKELIINETVPNRFSPKSPDKAHLNLHINSLELGDSAVYFCASSQRGDQPQHFGDGTRLSIL.

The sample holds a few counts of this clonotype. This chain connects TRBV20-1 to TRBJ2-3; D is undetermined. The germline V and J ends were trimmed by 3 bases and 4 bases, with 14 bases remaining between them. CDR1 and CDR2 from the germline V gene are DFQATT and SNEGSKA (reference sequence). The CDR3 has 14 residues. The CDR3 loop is CSASGVVRADTQYF. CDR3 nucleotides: TGCAGTGCTAGTGGAGTTGTTAGGGCAGATACGCAGTATTTT.

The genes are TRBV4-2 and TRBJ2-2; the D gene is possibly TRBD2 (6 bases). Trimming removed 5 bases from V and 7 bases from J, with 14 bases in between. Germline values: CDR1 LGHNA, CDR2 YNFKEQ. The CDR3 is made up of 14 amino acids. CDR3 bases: TGTGCCAGCAGCTACAACTTAGCGGACGGGGAGCTGTTTTTT. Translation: CASSYNLADGELFF.

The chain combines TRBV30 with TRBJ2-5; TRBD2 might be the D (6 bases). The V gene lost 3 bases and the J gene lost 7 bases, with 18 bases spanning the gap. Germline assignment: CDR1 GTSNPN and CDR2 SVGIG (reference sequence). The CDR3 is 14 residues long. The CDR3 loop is CAWRSAGGRGTQYF. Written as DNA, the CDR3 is TGTGCCTGGAGATCGGCCGGGGGTCGGGGGACCCAGTACTTC.

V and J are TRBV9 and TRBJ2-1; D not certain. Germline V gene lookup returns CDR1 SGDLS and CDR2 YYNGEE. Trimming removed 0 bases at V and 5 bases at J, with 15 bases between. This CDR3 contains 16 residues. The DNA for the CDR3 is TGTGCCAGCAGCGTAGGATTAGCCTTTGATAACAATGAGCAGTTCTTC. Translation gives CASSVGLAFDNNEQFF.

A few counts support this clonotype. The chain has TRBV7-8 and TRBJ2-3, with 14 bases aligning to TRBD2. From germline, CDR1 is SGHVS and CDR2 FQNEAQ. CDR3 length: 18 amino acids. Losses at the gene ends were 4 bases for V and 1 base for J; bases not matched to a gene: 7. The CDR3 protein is CASSYPGLAGERTDTQYF. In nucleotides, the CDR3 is TGTGCCAGCAGCTACCCGGGACTAGCGGGAGAGCGCACAGATACGCAGTATTTT.

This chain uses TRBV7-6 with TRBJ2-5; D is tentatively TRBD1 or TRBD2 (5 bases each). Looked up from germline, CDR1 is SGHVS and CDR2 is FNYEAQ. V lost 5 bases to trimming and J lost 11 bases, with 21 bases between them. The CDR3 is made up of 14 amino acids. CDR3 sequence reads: CASSVEGRPDGQYF. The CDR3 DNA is TGTGCCAGCAGCGTAGAGGGGCGGCCCGACGGGCAGTACTTC.

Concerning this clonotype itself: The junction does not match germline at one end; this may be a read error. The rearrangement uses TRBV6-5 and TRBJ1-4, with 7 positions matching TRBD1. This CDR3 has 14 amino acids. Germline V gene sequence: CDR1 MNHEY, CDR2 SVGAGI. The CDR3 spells CASSRTGSEEKLSF. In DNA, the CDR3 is TGTGCCAGCAGTCGGACAGGATCGGAGGAAAAACTGTCTTTT.

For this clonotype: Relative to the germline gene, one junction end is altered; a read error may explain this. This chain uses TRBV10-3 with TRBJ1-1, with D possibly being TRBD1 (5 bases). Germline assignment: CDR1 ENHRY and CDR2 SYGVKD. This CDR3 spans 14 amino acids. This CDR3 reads CAIRSDSYLTEAFF. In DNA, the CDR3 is TGCGCCATCAGGTCCGACAGTTATCTCACTGAAGCTTTCTTT.

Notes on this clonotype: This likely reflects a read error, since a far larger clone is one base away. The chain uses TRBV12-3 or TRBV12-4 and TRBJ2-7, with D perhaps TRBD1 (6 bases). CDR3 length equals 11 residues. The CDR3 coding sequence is TGTGCCGGCAGCAGGGGCTACGAGCAGTACTTC. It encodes CAGSRGYEQYF.

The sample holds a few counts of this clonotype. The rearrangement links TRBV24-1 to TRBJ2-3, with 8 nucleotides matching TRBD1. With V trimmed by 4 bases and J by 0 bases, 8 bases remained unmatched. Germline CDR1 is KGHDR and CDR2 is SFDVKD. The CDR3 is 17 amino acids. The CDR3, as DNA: TGTGCCACCAGTGACCGGACAGGGCTGAGGAGCACAGATACGCAGTATTTT. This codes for CATSDRTGLRSTDTQYF.

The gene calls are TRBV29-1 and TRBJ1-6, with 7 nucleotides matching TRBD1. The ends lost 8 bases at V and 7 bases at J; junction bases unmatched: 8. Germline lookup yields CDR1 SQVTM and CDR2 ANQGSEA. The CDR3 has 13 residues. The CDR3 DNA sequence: TGCAGCCCTGACAGGGTTTACAATTCACCCCTCCACTTT. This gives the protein CSPDRVYNSPLHF.